The rows below give T cell receptor beta chains drawn from one sample of a study of radiation and T cells in renal cell carcinoma. Only in-frame clones appear in the TCRdb table, and some are missing; sequencing was by immunoSEQ multiplex PCR. The sample includes 100,000 to 150,000 clones, around 82% of them seen just once. This material consisted of blood, taken from a patient whose treatment included radiotherapy and nephrectomy. Receptor source: a man aged 45-60 years with renal cell carcinoma. Each CDR3 is given with its conserved first and last residue. D genes are given only for firm matches. Clone size appears in some rows only: once, few, many, or a class for an expanded clone.

size	D	J	V	CDR3	DNA
NA	TRBD1	TRBJ1-3	TRBV7-6	CASSMTGEAGNTIYF	TGTGCCAGCAGCATGACAGGGGAAGCCGGAAACACCATATATTTT
NA	NA	TRBJ1-2	TRBV7-9	CASSLSRTGYTF	TGTGCCAGCAGCTTATCGAGGACTGGCTACACCTTC
NA	NA	TRBJ2-3	TRBV6-1	CASSEGIFLGDTQYF	TGTGCCAGCAGTGAAGGCATCTTCCTAGGGGATACGCAGTATTTT
NA	TRBD2	TRBJ2-5	TRBV7-2	CASSWGGVFETQYF	TGTGCCAGCAGCTGGGGGGGGGTCTTTGAGACCCAGTACTTC
NA	NA	TRBJ2-7	TRBV14	CASSQINEQYF	TGTGCCAGCAGCCAAATCAACGAGCAGTACTTC
NA	TRBD2	TRBJ2-3	TRBV4-2	CASSPRTSGSGDTQYF	TGTGCCAGCAGCCCTCGGACTAGCGGGAGTGGAGATACGCAGTATTTT
NA	TRBD1	TRBJ2-7	TRBV7-6	CASSRGQANEQYF	TGTGCCAGCAGCCGCGGACAGGCTAACGAGCAGTACTTC
NA	NA	TRBJ2-1	TRBV18	CASSLRELNEQFF	TGTGCCAGCTCACTGCGGGAATTAAATGAGCAGTTCTTC
NA	TRBD1	TRBJ2-7	TRBV7-2	CASSERQGRYEQYF	TGTGCCAGCAGCGAGAGACAGGGGCGCTACGAGCAGTACTTC
NA	TRBD1	TRBJ1-2	TRBV5-4	CASSLNTGGAYGYTF	TGTGCCAGCAGCTTAAATACAGGGGGCGCGTATGGCTACACCTTC
NA	TRBD1	TRBJ1-2	TRBV25-1	CASSDSGTDLYGYTF	TGTGCCAGCAGTGACTCGGGGACAGACCTTTATGGCTACACCTTC
once	NA	TRBJ2-6	TRBV9	CASSPIFSGANVLTF	TGTGCCAGCAGCCCGATATTCTCTGGGGCCAACGTCCTGACTTTC
NA	TRBD2	TRBJ2-5	TRBV5-1	CASSSGLAAQETQYF	TGCGCCAGCAGCTCGGGACTAGCGGCACAAGAGACCCAGTACTTC
NA	TRBD1	TRBJ2-3	TRBV5-1	CASSFDRDRPTDTQYF	TGCGCCAGCAGCTTTGACCGGGACAGGCCCACAGATACGCAGTATTTT
NA	TRBD1	TRBJ2-5	TRBV15	CATSRDRDRGKTQYF	TGTGCCACCAGCAGAGATCGGGACAGGGGAAAGACCCAGTACTTC
NA	NA	TRBJ1-1	TRBV7-8	CASSFTGDTEAFF	TGTGCCAGCAGCTTCACGGGGGACACTGAAGCTTTCTTT
NA	NA	TRBJ2-1	TRBV2	CASSGTTYNEQFF	TGTGCCAGCAGTGGGACTACTTACAATGAGCAGTTCTTC
NA	NA	TRBJ1-2	TRBV5-1	CASSPRQDYGYTF	TGCGCCAGCAGCCCTCGACAGGACTATGGCTACACCTTC
NA	NA	TRBJ2-3	TRBV4-3	CASSQGLVQIGDTQYF	TGCGCCAGCAGCCAAGGTCTTGTTCAAATCGGAGATACGCAGTATTTT
once	TRBD1	TRBJ2-3	TRBV5-1	CASSWDRGTDTQYF	TGCGCCAGCAGCTGGGACAGGGGGACAGATACGCAGTATTTT
NA	NA	TRBJ1-3	TRBV2	CASSGQIYSGNTIYF	TGTGCCAGCAGTGGACAGATCTACTCTGGAAACACCATATATTTT
NA	NA	TRBJ2-1	TRBV11-2	CASSPTPNYNEQFF	TGTGCCAGCAGCCCGACACCAAATTACAATGAGCAGTTCTTC
NA	TRBD2	TRBJ2-1	TRBV15	CATSGSSGSAYEQFF	TGTGCCACCAGCGGATCTAGCGGGAGTGCGTATGAGCAGTTCTTC
NA	TRBD2	TRBJ2-7	TRBV7-8	CASSPGRVVYEQYF	TGTGCCAGCAGCCCTGGGAGGGTGGTCTACGAGCAGTACTTC
NA	NA	TRBJ2-7	TRBV13	CASSYMGAGEQYF	TGTGCCAGCAGCTATATGGGAGCTGGGGAGCAGTACTTC
NA	NA	TRBJ2-7	TRBV7-9	CASSSPTYEQYF	TGTGCCAGCAGCTCGCCAACCTACGAGCAGTACTTC
NA	TRBD2	TRBJ2-2	TRBV10-1	CASSGGGLATGELFF	TGCGCCAGCAGTGGTGGCGGACTAGCCACCGGGGAGCTGTTTTTT
NA	TRBD1	TRBJ2-7	TRBV27	CASSSMTGIGGEQYF	TGTGCCAGCAGTTCCATGACAGGGATTGGAGGCGAGCAGTACTTC
once	NA	TRBJ1-1	TRBV9	CASSVGLSSEAFF	TGTGCCAGCAGCGTAGGGCTATCATCTGAAGCTTTCTTT
NA	TRBD2	TRBJ2-7	TRBV6-5	CASRRWLAGEDEQYF	TGTGCCAGCAGGCGGTGGCTAGCGGGAGAAGACGAGCAGTACTTC
NA	NA	TRBJ1-2	TRBV9	CASSVLSGPHTF	TGTGCCAGCAGCGTACTCTCCGGTCCCCACACCTTC
NA	NA	TRBJ1-1	TRBV10-2	CAIRTDATIMNTEAFF	TGCGCCATCAGGACAGACGCTACGATTATGAACACTGAAGCTTTCTTT
NA	NA	TRBJ1-2	TRBV7-2	CASSSTNYGYTF	TGTGCCAGCTCTTCTACTAACTATGGCTACACCTTC
few	NA	TRBJ2-2	TRBV29-1	CSVGQNTGELFF	TGCAGCGTAGGGCAGAACACCGGGGAGCTGTTTTTT
NA	TRBD1	TRBJ1-4	TRBV7-2	CASSLVGAGTGFYEKLFF	TGTGCCAGCAGCTTAGTCGGCGCCGGGACAGGGTTTTATGAAAAACTGTTTTTT
NA	NA	TRBJ2-3	TRBV30	CAWIVGDTQYF	TGTGCCTGGATAGTAGGAGATACGCAGTATTTT
NA	TRBD2	TRBJ2-7	TRBV9	CASSVGSGGPSLPYEQYF	TGTGCCAGCAGCGTAGGTAGCGGGGGGCCTTCACTCCCCTACGAGCAGTACTTC
NA	TRBD1	TRBJ2-5	TRBV2	CASTGGETQYF	TGTGCCAGCACAGGGGGAGAGACCCAGTACTTC
NA	TRBD1	TRBJ1-2	TRBV2	CASSGQGAAYGYTF	TGTGCCAGCAGTGGACAGGGGGCTGCCTATGGCTACACCTTC
NA	NA	TRBJ2-7	TRBV19	CASSIERIHEQYF	TGTGCCAGTAGTATCGAGCGAATCCACGAGCAGTACTTC
NA	NA	TRBJ1-1	TRBV27	CASSFGQLNTEAFF	TGTGCCAGCAGTTTTGGGCAGTTGAACACTGAAGCTTTCTTT
NA	NA	TRBJ2-5	TRBV7-9	CASSLGLAGPTQETQYF	TGTGCCAGCAGCTTAGGCTTGGCGGGGCCCACCCAAGAGACCCAGTACTTC
NA	NA	TRBJ1-3	TRBV9	CASSVGGFSGNTIYF	TGTGCCAGCAGCGTAGGGGGTTTCTCTGGAAACACCATATATTTT
NA	NA	TRBJ2-5	TRBV6-1	CASSESLFQTQYF	TGTGCCAGCAGTGAAAGCCTTTTTCAGACCCAGTACTTC
NA	TRBD1	TRBJ1-2	TRBV27	CASSSRQGNYGYTF	TGTGCCAGCAGTTCCCGACAGGGTAACTATGGCTACACCTTC
NA	NA	TRBJ1-5	TRBV5-8	CASSSQGAGNQPQHF	TGTGCCAGCAGCTCCCAAGGGGCCGGCAATCAGCCCCAGCATTTT
NA	TRBD2	TRBJ2-7	TRBV9	CASSAGLAGIYEQYF	TGTGCCAGCAGCGCCGGACTAGCGGGAATCTACGAGCAGTACTTC